The T cell receptor (beta chain) described here comes from a study of OX40 agonist ivuxolimab in advanced cancers. Study details: All patients had ivuxolimab intravenously every 2 weeks at 0.01 to 10 mg/kg. Participants, 75% to 85% male, averaged about 56 years of age, ranging from about 23 to 90.

Study-wide results and caveats: In general, CD8+ T cells held more expanded clones than CD4+ did, on average.

Trimming took 4 bases from V and 0 from J, leaving 13 bases between them. This CDR3 contains 16 residues. Germline CDR1 reads MNHEY; CDR2 reads SVGAGI. Regarding this clone: Its cognate antigen is unknown.

Blood got drawn at baseline, again on cycle 4 day 1, and then on cycle 7 day 1. Measured with immunoSEQ multiplex PCR; TCRdb has only the in-frame clones, and not every one. Of almost 80,000 clones in the sample, around four fifths are singletons; the top ten hold 20% to 25%. This receptor was obtained from an adult with an advanced solid tumor such as melanoma, head and neck, liver or kidney cancer. The sequencing used CD4+ or CD8+ T cells sorted from blood, collected in a trial of the OX40 agonist ivuxolimab. The V and J genes are TRBV6-5 and TRBJ1-3, with no clear D. The CDR3 protein is CASSSDIFNSGNTIYF. The DNA for the CDR3 is TGTGCCAGCAGTTCGGATATATTCAACTCTGGAAACACCATATATTTT.